The present T cell receptor (beta chain) was sequenced within a study of Ad26.COV2.S vaccination and SARS-CoV-2 variants. The treatment was: roughly 19 received Ad26.COV2.S at low or high dose, single or two shots; about 5 received placebo; per-sample allocation not given. Sampling happened 63 days after the first vaccine or placebo injection. CDR1 MNHEY and CDR2 SVGAGI come from the germline V gene. The CDR3 contains 15 residues. Trimming took 2 bases from V and 3 from J, leaving 11 bases between them. Data came from immunoSEQ multiplex PCR; TCRdb stores just in-frame clones and leaves some out. Of hundreds of thousands of clones in the sample, 88% are singletons; the top ten hold 6.4%.

This chain connects TRBV6-5 to TRBJ1-5; D might be TRBD1 (5 bases). The sequence derives from a person between 18 and 60 years old who received the Ad26.COV2.S COVID-19 vaccine or a placebo. This sample comprised peripheral blood, obtained in a trial of Ad26.COV2.S vaccine versus placebo. As DNA, the CDR3 is TGTGCCAGCAGTTACACCCGGGACGCCAATCAGCCCCAGCATTTT. It translates to CASSYTRDANQPQHF.